What follows describes a single TCR beta chain. The antigen is undetermined. The repertoire was sequenced with immunoSEQ multiplex PCR; TCRdb's copy has only in-frame clones and lacks some. Of some 330,000 clones in the sample, 85% to 90% were seen once. The treatment is: about 20 received Ad26.COV2.S at low or high dose, single or two shots; 5 received placebo; per-sample allocation not given. Material that was analyzed had been drawn on day 63 after the first vaccine or placebo injection. The CDR3 runs to 15 residues. V gave up 4 bases and J gave up 5 bases; unmatched junction bases: 4. Germline assignment: CDR1 SGHRS and CDR2 YFSETQ. These data are taken from a study of Ad26.COV2.S vaccination and SARS-CoV-2 variants. Study-wide context: This donor came from the COV1001 trial of Ad26.COV2.S.

Findings of the study overall: Total T cell responses were possibly underestimated by TCR breadth and depth analyses.

The input for sequencing was peripheral blood, taken in a trial of Ad26.COV2.S vaccine versus placebo. This TCR was recovered from a person aged 18-60 years who received the Ad26.COV2.S COVID-19 vaccine or a placebo. V and J are TRBV5-1 and TRBJ2-1, with TRBD2 matching over 12 bases. The CDR3 sequence is CASSLRLAGDNEQFF. Written as DNA, the CDR3 is TGCGCCAGCAGCCTCCGACTAGCGGGGGACAATGAGCAGTTCTTC.